This T cell receptor beta chain comes out of a study of blood T cell repertoires in COVID-19. Study as a whole: Acute and convalescent COVID-19 samples came from the United States, Italy and Spain.

Trimming pared 0 bases from V and 8 bases from J, leaving 11 bases between. Germline V gene data show CDR1 as SGHRS and CDR2 as YFSETQ. The CDR3 extends over 13 amino acids. TCRdb's copy holds only in-frame clones and misses some; the assay was immunoSEQ multiplex PCR. The sample contains under 200,000 clones, about nine tenths of which appear only once. The sequencing sample was made of peripheral blood. The rearrangement joins TRBV5-1 to TRBJ1-2; D unresolved. This receptor was obtained from a man aged 45-65 years with acute or convalescent COVID-19. The CDR3, as DNA: TGCGCCAGCAGCTTGGCGGGGTTGTCGGGCTACACCTTC. Encoded protein: CASSLAGLSGYTF.